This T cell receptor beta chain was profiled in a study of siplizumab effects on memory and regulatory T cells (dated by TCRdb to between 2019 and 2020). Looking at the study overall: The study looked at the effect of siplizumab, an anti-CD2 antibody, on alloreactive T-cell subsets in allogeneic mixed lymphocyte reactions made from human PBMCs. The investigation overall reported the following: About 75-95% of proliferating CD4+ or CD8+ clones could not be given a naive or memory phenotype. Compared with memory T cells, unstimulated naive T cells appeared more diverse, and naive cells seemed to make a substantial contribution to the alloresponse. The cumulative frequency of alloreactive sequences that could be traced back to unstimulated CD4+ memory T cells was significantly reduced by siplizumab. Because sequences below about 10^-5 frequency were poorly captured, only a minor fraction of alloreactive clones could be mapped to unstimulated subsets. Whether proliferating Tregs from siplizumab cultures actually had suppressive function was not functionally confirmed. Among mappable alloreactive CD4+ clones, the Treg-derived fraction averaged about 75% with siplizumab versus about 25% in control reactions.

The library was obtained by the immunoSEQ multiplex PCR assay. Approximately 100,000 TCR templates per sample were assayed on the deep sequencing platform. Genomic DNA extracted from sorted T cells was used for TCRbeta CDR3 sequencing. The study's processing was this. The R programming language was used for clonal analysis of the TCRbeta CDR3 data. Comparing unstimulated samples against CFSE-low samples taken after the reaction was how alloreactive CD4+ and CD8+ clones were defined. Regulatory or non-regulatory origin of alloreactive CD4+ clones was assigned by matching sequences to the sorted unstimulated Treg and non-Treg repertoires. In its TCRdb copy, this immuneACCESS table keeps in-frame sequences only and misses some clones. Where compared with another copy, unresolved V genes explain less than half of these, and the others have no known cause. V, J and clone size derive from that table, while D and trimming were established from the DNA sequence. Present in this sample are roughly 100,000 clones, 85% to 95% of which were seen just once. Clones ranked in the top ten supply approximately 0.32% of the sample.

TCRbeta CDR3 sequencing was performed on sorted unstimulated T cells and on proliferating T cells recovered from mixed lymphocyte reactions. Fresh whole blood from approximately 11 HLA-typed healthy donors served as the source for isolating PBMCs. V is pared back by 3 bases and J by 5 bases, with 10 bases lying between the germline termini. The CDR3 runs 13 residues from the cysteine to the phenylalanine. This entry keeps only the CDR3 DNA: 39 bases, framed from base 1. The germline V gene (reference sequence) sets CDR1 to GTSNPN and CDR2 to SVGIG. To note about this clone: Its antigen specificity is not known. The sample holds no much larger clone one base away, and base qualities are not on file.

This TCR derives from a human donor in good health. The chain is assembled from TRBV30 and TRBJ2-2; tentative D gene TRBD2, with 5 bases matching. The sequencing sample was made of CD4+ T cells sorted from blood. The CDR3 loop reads CAWRGLATGELFF. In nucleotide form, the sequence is TGTGCCTGGAGGGGTCTAGCAACCGGGGAGCTGTTTTTT.